The 25 T cell receptor beta chains reported below all come from one sample, sequenced in a study of blood T cell repertoires in COVID-19. Here immunoSEQ multiplex PCR was the method, and the copy in TCRdb shows in-frame clones only, minus some. The repertoire holds more than 300,000 clones, with around 82% as singletons. Sequences were obtained from peripheral blood. The receptor source for this set is a woman aged 50 to 60 with acute or convalescent COVID-19.

The chain combines TRBV27 with TRBJ2-2; possible D gene TRBD1, 5 bases. Deletions cut 0 bases from V and 1 base from J, with 9 bases between. Germline values: CDR1 MNHEY, CDR2 SMNVEV (reference sequence). The CDR3 has 16 amino acids. The CDR3 DNA is TGTGCCAGCAGTTTATCGACAGCTCAGAACACCGGGGAGCTGTTTTTT. This sequence encodes CASSLSTAQNTGELFF.

This rearrangement joins TRBV7-6 to TRBJ2-7, with 7 bases lining up with TRBD2. From germline, CDR1 is SGHVS and CDR2 FNYEAQ. V was clipped by 5 bases and J by 3 bases; unmatched bases: 10. The CDR3 length is 15 residues. The CDR3 is CASSGRPSGNYEQYF. In DNA, the CDR3 is TGTGCCAGCAGCGGCCGTCCTAGCGGAAACTACGAGCAGTACTTC. The full variable domain, rest sourced from reference TRBV7-6 and TRBJ2-7, is GAGVSQSPRYKVTKRGQDVALRCDPISGHVSLYWYRQALGQGPEFLTYFNYEAQQDKSGLPNDRFSAERPEGSISTLTIQRTEQRDSAMYRCASSGRPSGNYEQYFGPGTRLTVT.

Notes on this clone: Other DNA sequences from this sample encode an identical CDR3 as well. The chain joins TRBV5-4 to TRBJ2-5, with 11 bases lining up with TRBD1. Germline V gives CDR1 SGHNT, CDR2 YYREEE (reference sequence). CDR3 length: 15 amino acids. Trimming cost V 3 bases and J 4 bases; bases outside gene matches: 5. CDR3 sequence: CASSSGTGGRETQYF. In DNA, the CDR3 is TGTGCCAGCAGCTCAGGGACAGGGGGAAGAGAGACCCAGTACTTC. The whole variable domain, remainder taken from reference TRBV5-4 and TRBJ2-5, is ETGVTQSPTHLIKTRGQQVTLRCSSQSGHNTVSWYQQALGQGPQFIFQYYREEENGRGNFPPRFSGLQFPNYSSELNVNALELDDSALYLCASSSGTGGRETQYFGPGTRLLVL.

The chain combines TRBV5-1 with TRBJ1-2, with 7 positions matching TRBD1. J was trimmed by 2 bases and V by 4 bases; bases with no gene match: 5. Per germline, CDR1 SGHRS and CDR2 YFSETQ. The CDR3 is 14 amino acids. For the CDR3, the DNA is TGCGCCAGCAGCACCTTGGGACAGAACTATGGCTACACCTTC. Residues: CASSTLGQNYGYTF.

The chain employs TRBV27 and TRBJ1-5; no firm D call. CDR1 is MNHEY and CDR2 is SMNVEV in the germline V gene (reference sequence). The CDR3 totals 14 residues. Trimming shortened V by 2 bases and J by 7 bases, and 12 bases separated the two germline ends. The CDR3 is CASSLGFGGQPQHF. The CDR3 nucleotides are TGTGCCAGCAGTTTAGGGTTCGGCGGACAGCCCCAGCATTTT.

This sequence joins TRBV6-1 and TRBJ1-1; D gene uncertain. The CDR3 length is 14 residues. Deletions cut 2 bases from V and 1 base from J, with 8 bases between. Germline V gene lookup returns CDR1 MNHNS and CDR2 SASEGT. CDR3 DNA sequence: TGTGCCAGCAGTGAACTTGTGTGGAACACTGAAGCTTTCTTT. It codes for CASSELVWNTEAFF.

The table lists this clone with a few counts. The chain uses TRBV19 and TRBJ2-3; maybe TRBD2 (7 bases). Trimming removed 3 bases at V and 4 bases at J, with 11 bases between. Looked up from germline, CDR1 is LNHDA and CDR2 is SQIVND (reference sequence). The CDR3 extends over 14 amino acids. This CDR3 is CASSILGGADTQYF. The CDR3 DNA sequence: TGTGCCAGTAGTATCTTAGGGGGGGCAGATACGCAGTATTTT.

V usage is TRBV7-2 and J usage is TRBJ1-2; 8 nucleotides align to TRBD1. This CDR3 region has 16 residues. Trimming at V came to 1 base and at J to 8 bases, leaving 12 bases not matched to a gene. The germline gives CDR1 SGHTA, CDR2 FQGNSA. For the CDR3, the DNA is TGTGCCAGCAGCTTAGAAGTCGTCAGGGGGCGAGGGGGCTACACCTTC. It specifies CASSLEVVRGRGGYTF.

The V and J genes are TRBV2 and TRBJ2-1; 10 positions match TRBD2. CDR1 and CDR2 from the germline V gene are SNHLY and FYNNEI. The J segment lost 8 bases and the V segment lost 5 bases, leaving 9 bases of the junction unmatched. The CDR3 length is 15 residues. CDR3: CASSLGASGSYEQFF. Here the CDR3 DNA reads TGTGCCAGCAGTCTCGGTGCTAGCGGGAGCTATGAGCAGTTCTTC.

The V call is TRBV5-4, the J call TRBJ1-2; D not resolved. Germline CDR1 reads SGHNT; CDR2 reads YYREEE (reference sequence). This CDR3 contains 14 residues. With 1 base removed from V and 7 bases from J, the gap between germline ends came to 14 bases. CDR3 region: CASSLSQIIGGYTF. Written as DNA, the CDR3 is TGTGCCAGCAGCTTGTCCCAGATCATTGGTGGCTACACCTTC.

The gene calls are TRBV7-2 and TRBJ1-6; 10 bases align to TRBD1. CDR1 is SGHTA, CDR2 FQGNSA, per germline. J lost 7 bases, V lost 4 bases, and 4 bases had no gene match. CDR3 length: 15 residues. CDR3 region: CASSSDRGRNSPLHF. The CDR3 nucleotides are TGTGCCAGCAGCTCCGACAGGGGGCGGAATTCACCCCTCCACTTT.

The CDR3 DNA reads TGCGCCAGCAGCTTGAGCACAGGGCATAATTCACCCCTCCACTTT. Protein: CASSLSTGHNSPLHF. The chain recombines TRBV5-1 with TRBJ1-6; perhaps TRBD1 as D (6 bases). Germline V gene sequence: CDR1 SGHRS, CDR2 YFSETQ. V lost 1 base and J lost 5, with 10 bases in between. The CDR3 has 15 residues.

The J gene is TRBJ2-2, the V gene TRBV10-3; a weak D match, TRBD1 (5 bases). The V gene's germline CDR1 is ENHRY and CDR2 SYGVKD. Trimming removed 0 bases from V and 2 bases from J, with 10 bases in between. The CDR3 runs to 16 residues. The CDR3 region is CAISESGQGNTGELFF. The DNA of the CDR3 is TGTGCCATCAGTGAGTCGGGGCAGGGAAACACCGGGGAGCTGTTTTTT.

The chain joins TRBV4-2 to TRBJ1-1; D not certain. Germline V gives CDR1 LGHNA, CDR2 YNFKEQ. The CDR3 is 13 amino acids. V lost 1 base and J 8 bases, leaving 11 bases between the germline ends. The CDR3 nucleotides are TGTGCCAGCAGCCAAGCCGGCGGCCTAGAAGCTTTCTTT. The encoded protein is CASSQAGGLEAFF.

This chain uses TRBV18 with TRBJ1-2; 7 nucleotides agree with TRBD1. The germline V gene has CDR1 KGHSH and CDR2 LQKENI. The CDR3 contains 15 residues. V was pared by 2 bases and J by 4 bases, with 7 bases of the junction left unmatched. The CDR3 loop reads CASSPSTGRVYGYTF. CDR3 DNA sequence: TGTGCCAGCTCACCATCGACAGGGCGGGTCTATGGCTACACCTTC.

The chain joins TRBV5-4 to TRBJ1-1; possibly TRBD1 for D (6 bases). This CDR3 has 14 residues. Trimming removed 4 bases from V and 6 bases from J, with 16 bases in between. Germline V lookup: CDR1 SGHNT, CDR2 YYREEE (reference sequence). The CDR3 DNA follows: TGTGCCAGCAGCCCCTATCAGGGGTGGGCTGAAGCTTTCTTT. Translating gives CASSPYQGWAEAFF.

This clone was recorded a few times. The chain combines TRBV11-2 with TRBJ2-7; D gene ambiguous. Trimming removed 3 bases at V and 3 bases at J, with 6 bases between. The germline gives CDR1 SGHAT, CDR2 FQNNGV. The CDR3 spans 12 residues. Here the CDR3 reads CASSFSLYEQYV. For the CDR3, the DNA is TGTGCCAGCAGCTTCTCCCTCTACGAGCAGTACGTC.

The table lists this clone with a few counts. The chain has TRBV3-1 (or the pseudogene TRBV3-2) and TRBJ1-1; no clear D. This CDR3 has 17 amino acids. V shed 1 base and J shed 8 bases, with 23 bases lying between them. CDR1 and CDR2 from the germline V gene are LGHDT and YNNKEL (reference sequence). The CDR3: CASSQVILLGAGVEAFF. The CDR3 DNA follows: TGTGCCAGCAGCCAAGTCATACTCCTAGGAGCCGGGGTAGAAGCTTTCTTT.

A few counts support this clone. V and J are TRBV7-8 and TRBJ1-6; 11 bases map to TRBD1. In germline, CDR1 is SGHVS, CDR2 FQNEAQ. This CDR3 contains 15 residues. V shed 1 base and J 8 bases; nucleotides not matched to a gene: 1. In DNA, the CDR3 is TGTGCCAGCAGCTTAGGGACAGGGGGCTATTCACCCCTCCACTTT. Translating it yields CASSLGTGGYSPLHF.

This sequence joins TRBV24-1 and TRBJ2-4; possibly TRBD1 for D (6 bases). This CDR3 region has 15 residues. The ends were cut back, 3 bases at V and 1 base at J, with 9 bases in the middle. CDR1 and CDR2 (germline): KGHDR, SFDVKD. The chain's CDR3 is CATSDPQGAKNIQYF. As DNA, the CDR3 is TGTGCCACCAGTGATCCTCAGGGGGCCAAAAACATTCAGTACTTC.

This clone was recorded only once. The chain is built from TRBV11-2 and TRBJ2-7; 7 bases are shared with TRBD1. The V and J ends lost 6 bases and 0 bases, in that order; junction bases with no gene match: 8. Looked up from germline, CDR1 is SGHAT and CDR2 is FQNNGV. This CDR3 spans 15 amino acids. The CDR3 nucleotides read TGTGCCAGCAGGGTGGGGACAGTCCTCTCCTACGAGCAGTACTTC. Its translation: CASRVGTVLSYEQYF. Looking up the rest from reference TRBV11-2 and TRBJ2-7 gives the full variable domain: EAGVAQSPRYKIIEKRQSVAFWCNPISGHATLYWYQQILGQGPKLLIQFQNNGVVDDSQLPKDRFSAERLKGVDSTLKIQPAKLEDSAVYLCASRVGTVLSYEQYFGPGTRLTVT.

The J gene is TRBJ1-5, the V gene TRBV2, with TRBD1 as a possible D gene (5 bases). This CDR3 is built from 12 residues. The germline CDR1 and CDR2 sequences are SNHLY and FYNNEI. V was trimmed by 7 bases and J by 3 bases, leaving 7 bases between them. The CDR3 coding sequence is TGTGCCAGCAAAGGGGACAATCAGCCCCAGCATTTT. It encodes CASKGDNQPQHF.

The gene calls are TRBV6-1 and TRBJ1-1; perhaps TRBD1 as D (6 bases). V gave up 6 bases and J gave up 2 bases, with 13 bases separating them. Germline CDR1 reads MNHNS; CDR2 reads SASEGT. CDR3 length: 14 amino acids. The CDR3 is CASSLGQHNTEAFF. The DNA for the CDR3 is TGTGCCAGCAGCCTCGGACAGCATAACACTGAAGCTTTCTTT.

This clone is a singleton in its sample. The chain carries TRBV3-1 (or the pseudogene TRBV3-2) and TRBJ1-1; the D is unclear. V gave up 2 bases and J gave up 1 base, with 8 bases separating them. From germline, CDR1 is LGHDT and CDR2 YNNKEL (reference sequence). The length of the CDR3 is 14 residues. The CDR3 is CASSQPAGNTEAFF. The CDR3 DNA reads as TGTGCCAGCAGCCAACCCGCCGGGAACACTGAAGCTTTCTTT.

This chain connects TRBV7-2 to TRBJ1-2, with 10 bases identical to TRBD1. The J segment lost 2 bases and the V segment lost 6 bases, leaving 9 bases of the junction unmatched. The germline CDR1 and CDR2 sequences are SGHTA and FQGNSA. The CDR3 extends over 16 amino acids. Here the CDR3 reads CASSWVGQGVNYGYTF. In nucleotides, the CDR3 is TGTGCCAGCAGTTGGGTAGGACAGGGGGTGAACTATGGCTACACCTTC. The full variable domain, completed using reference TRBV7-2 and TRBJ1-2, is GAGVSQSPSNKVTEKGKDVELRCDPISGHTALYWYRQSLGQGLEFLIYFQGNSAPDKSGLPSDRFSAERTGGSVSTLTIQRTQQEDSAVYLCASSWVGQGVNYGYTFGSGTRLTVV.